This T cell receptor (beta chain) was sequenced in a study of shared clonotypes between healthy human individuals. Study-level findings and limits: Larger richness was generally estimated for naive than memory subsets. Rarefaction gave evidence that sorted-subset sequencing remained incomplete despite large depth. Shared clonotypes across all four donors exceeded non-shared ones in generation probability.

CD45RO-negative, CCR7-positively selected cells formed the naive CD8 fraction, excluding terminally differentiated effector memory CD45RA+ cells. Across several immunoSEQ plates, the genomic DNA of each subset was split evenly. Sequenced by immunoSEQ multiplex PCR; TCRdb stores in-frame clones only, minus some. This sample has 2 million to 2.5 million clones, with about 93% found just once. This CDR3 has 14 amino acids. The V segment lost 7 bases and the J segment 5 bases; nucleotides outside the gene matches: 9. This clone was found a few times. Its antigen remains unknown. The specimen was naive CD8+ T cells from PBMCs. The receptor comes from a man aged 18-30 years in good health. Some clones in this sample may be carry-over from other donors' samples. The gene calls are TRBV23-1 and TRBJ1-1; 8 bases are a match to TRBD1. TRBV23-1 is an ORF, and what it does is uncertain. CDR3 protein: CASTHGQGNTEAFF. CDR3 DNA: TGCGCCAGCACCCATGGACAGGGCAATACTGAAGCTTTCTTT.